Sequencing of this T cell receptor (beta chain) was carried out in a study of T cells after posttransplantation cyclophosphamide. Study conclusions and caveats: Blood and skin or GI T cell repertoires showed limited TRB overlap.

Some clones are missing from TCRdb's copy, which holds only in-frame ones; the method was immunoSEQ multiplex PCR. The sample consists of 4,900 or so clones, 75% of them appearing once. On this clone itself: Antigen unknown.

This CDR3 has 14 amino acids. The germline gives CDR1 WSHSY, CDR2 SAAADI. Trimming took off 5 bases at V and 8 bases at J, with 15 bases between the two ends. Treatment was busulfan-fludarabine conditioning, a marrow graft, and cyclophosphamide on days +3 and +4. The sequencing used PBMCs, collected after allogeneic stem cell transplant with posttransplant cyclophosphamide. This chain joins TRBV10-2 and TRBJ1-4; weak D call: TRBD1 (5 bases). The receptor's source is a male patient between 60 and 69 years old who received an allogeneic stem cell transplant from an unrelated donor, was CMV-positive, and had no GVHD. Some T cells may be graft donor cells. In DNA, the CDR3 is TGCGCCAGCAGTTTAACCCCTAGGGGCGAAAAACTGTTTTTT. Amino acids: CASSLTPRGEKLFF.